This T cell receptor beta chain came from a study of early T cells in non-severe SARS-CoV-2 infection. This clonotype was seen many times. Individual cDNA molecules carried attached unique molecular identifiers. TCRdb passed the 5' RACE reads through MiXCR, listing each CDR3 protein once. The sample gives 75,000 to 80,000 distinct CDR3 sequences, 10% to 12% of which show up once; 9.5% to 15% is in the top ten. The V gene lost 0 bases and the J gene lost 9 bases, with 20 bases spanning the gap. Germline loops: CDR1 SGHDN, CDR2 FVKESK. The CDR3 length is 16 residues. The origin of this receptor is an adult who was a healthcare worker with PCR-confirmed SARS-CoV-2 infection or an uninfected control (not recorded which). The sequenced sample was whole blood, obtained at baseline. The rearrangement links TRBV14 to TRBJ1-1; perhaps TRBD1 as D (6 bases). In nucleotides, the CDR3 is TGTGCCAGCAGCCAAGAGGCAGGGGACACGCCACGGCAAGCTTTCTTT. This translates into CASSQEAGDTPRQAFF.